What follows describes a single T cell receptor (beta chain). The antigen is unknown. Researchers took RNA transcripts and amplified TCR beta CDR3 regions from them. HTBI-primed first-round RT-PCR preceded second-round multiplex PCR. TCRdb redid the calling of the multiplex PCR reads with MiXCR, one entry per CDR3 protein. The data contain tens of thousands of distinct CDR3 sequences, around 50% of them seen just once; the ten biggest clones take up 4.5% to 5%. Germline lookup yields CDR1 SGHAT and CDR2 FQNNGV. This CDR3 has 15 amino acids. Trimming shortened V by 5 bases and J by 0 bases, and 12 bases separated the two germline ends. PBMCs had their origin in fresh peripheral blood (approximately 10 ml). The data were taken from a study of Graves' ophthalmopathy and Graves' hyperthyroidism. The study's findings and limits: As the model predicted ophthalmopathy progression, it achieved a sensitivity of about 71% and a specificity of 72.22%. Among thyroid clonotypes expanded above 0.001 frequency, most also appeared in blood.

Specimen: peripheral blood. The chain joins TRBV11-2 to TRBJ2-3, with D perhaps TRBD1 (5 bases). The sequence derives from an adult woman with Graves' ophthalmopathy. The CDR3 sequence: CASSIRGHSTDTQYF. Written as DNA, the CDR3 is TGTGCCAGCAGCATAAGGGGCCATAGCACAGATACGCAGTATTTT.